This T cell receptor (beta chain) was captured by sequencing in a study of T-cell memory formation after mild COVID-19. One entry per CDR3 protein, called by TCRdb with MiXCR from the 5' RACE reads. The sample shows about 190,000 distinct CDR3 sequences, around 18% of them seen only once. General observations from the study: Mainly in CM and EM were contracting CD4+ clones; CD8+ were in EMRA. Whether second-wave clones peaking at day 37 were SARS-CoV-2 specific went unconfirmed.

Between the trimmed V and J ends, which lost 6 bases and 7 bases, there was a span of 25 bases. The CDR3 sequence is 16 residues long. This clonotype was observed a handful of times. Its specificity is not known. Material for sequencing was PBMCs or a T cell subset sorted from them (not recorded which). The rearrangement links TRBV12-3 or TRBV12-4 to TRBJ2-7, with a tentative D call TRBD1 (6 bases). This clonotype was sampled from an adult woman who had mild COVID-19 (a few samples of this study predate the infection). Cell type and time point are not known. CDR3 residues: CASSRLWGRMVPEQYF. Written as DNA, the CDR3 is TGTGCCAGCAGCCGACTGTGGGGGCGGATGGTTCCGGAGCAGTACTTC.